The T cell receptor beta chain under discussion was sequenced for a study of cytomegalovirus exposure and HLA in healthy donors. Study details: HLA-typed donors were the source of 83 million or so unique TCRs, which an early data release held. General study results and limits: Earlier analysis yielded a pattern in which most TCR beta V segments were productive about 87% or about 30% of the time. It was likely that a cluster of highly shared sequence variants was a sequencing artifact.

Vbeta (60) and Jbeta (13) primers were used in the PCR. Sequencing was performed with immunoSEQ multiplex PCR; in TCRdb, only in-frame clones are kept and a portion is missing. The sample includes around 160,000 clones, about 73% seen only once; the top ten take under 3%. Donors in the study were healthy people who gave bone marrow. A word on this clone: The antigen is unknown.

Trimming took 3 bases from V and 9 from J, leaving 20 bases between them. Germline CDR1 is WNHNN and CDR2 is SYGVQD (reference sequence). The length of the CDR3 is 15 residues. This chain connects TRBV10-1 to TRBJ1-2; TRBD1 might be the D (5 bases). The sequence was collected from a man aged 35 to 55 in good health and CMV-seropositive. Sequencing used PBMCs. In DNA, the CDR3 is TGCGCCAGCAGTGAAGTTGGGGGGAGCTATGGTAGCTACACCTTC. Translating it yields CASSEVGGSYGSYTF.